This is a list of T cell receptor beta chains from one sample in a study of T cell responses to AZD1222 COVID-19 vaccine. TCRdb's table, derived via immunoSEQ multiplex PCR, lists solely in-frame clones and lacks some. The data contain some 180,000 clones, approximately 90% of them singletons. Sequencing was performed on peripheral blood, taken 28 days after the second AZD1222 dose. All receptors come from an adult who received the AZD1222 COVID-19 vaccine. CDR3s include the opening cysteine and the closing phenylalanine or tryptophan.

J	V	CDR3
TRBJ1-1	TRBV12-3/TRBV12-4	CASRYRGPEAFF
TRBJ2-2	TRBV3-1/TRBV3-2	CASRLRPGPLNTGELFF
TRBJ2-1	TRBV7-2	CASSPTRLAGGLYNEQFF
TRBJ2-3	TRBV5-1	CASSGTGSTDTQYF
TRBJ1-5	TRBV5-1	CASSLDPAGPRHF
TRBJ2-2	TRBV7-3	CASSGTGGPNTGELFF
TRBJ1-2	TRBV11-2	CASSLTKGRTDYGYTF
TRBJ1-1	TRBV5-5	CASSPYRDRGSTEAFF
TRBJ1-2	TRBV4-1	CASSQEGFNLMSTDGYTF
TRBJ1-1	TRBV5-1	CASSGGVLIRGTEAFF
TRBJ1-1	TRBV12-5	CASGDLPLNTEAFF
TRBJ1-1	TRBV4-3	CASRRGGDWYTEPENTEAFF
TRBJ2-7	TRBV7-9	CASSSGFVERQYF
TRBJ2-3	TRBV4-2	CASSQVGTGVSTDTQYF
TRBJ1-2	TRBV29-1	CSVEDPKNYGYTF
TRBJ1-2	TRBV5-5	CASSSRTGSIGGYTF
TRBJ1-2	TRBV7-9	CASSSPTGTGVRKGEGYTF
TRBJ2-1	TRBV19	CASRSGTSGYNEQFF
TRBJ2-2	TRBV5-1	CASLEGGLNTGELFF
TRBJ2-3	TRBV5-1	CASSPNLAGDTQYF
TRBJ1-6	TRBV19	CASKWGRENSPLHF
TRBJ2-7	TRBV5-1	CASSPAGTSGYEQYF
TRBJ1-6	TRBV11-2	CASSLGQAYNSPLHF
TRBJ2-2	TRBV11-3	CASSSEANTGELFF
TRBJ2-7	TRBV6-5	CATGRQGDEQYF
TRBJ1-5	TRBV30	CAWSKGQVHQPQHF
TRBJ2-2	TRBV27	CASSFGQGIYTGELFF
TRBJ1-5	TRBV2	CASTRNYGNQPQHF
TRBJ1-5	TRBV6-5	CASRLTGNSNQPQHF
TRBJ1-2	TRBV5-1	CASSLVGTGEGYTF
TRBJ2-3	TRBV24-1	CATSDKHRETTDTQYF
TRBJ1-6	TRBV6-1	CASRETEVRQNSPLHF
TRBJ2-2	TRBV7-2	CASSRIHSGGTGELFF
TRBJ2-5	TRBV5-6	CASSLVETQYF
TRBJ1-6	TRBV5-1	CASSSLPGQGNSPLHF
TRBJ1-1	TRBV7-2	CASSLHQGTGWNTEAFF
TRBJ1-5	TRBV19	CASSPGIDSNQPQHF
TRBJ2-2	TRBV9	CASSVDRHGELFF
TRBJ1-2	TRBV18	CASSTRTGGFYGYTF
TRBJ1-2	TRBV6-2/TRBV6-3	CASSYQGKGDRGRNNYGYTF
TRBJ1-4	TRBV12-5	CASGNQGRANEKLFF
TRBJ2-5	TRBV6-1	CASSDGSLPQETQYF
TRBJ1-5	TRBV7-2	CASSRQGQSNQPQHF
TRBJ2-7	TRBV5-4	CASSLGRTVYEQYF
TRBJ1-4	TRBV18	CASSPGPPRTNEKLFF
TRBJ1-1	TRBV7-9	CASSLDGTNTEAFF